The 2 T cell receptor beta chains below were found in one sample sequenced in a study of cytomegalovirus exposure and HLA in healthy donors. A multiplex PCR was run with 60 Vbeta primers and 13 Jbeta primers. Method: immunoSEQ multiplex PCR; TCRdb's copy keeps in-frame clones and lacks some. This sample carries roughly 120,000 clones, with about 2.2% going to the ten biggest clones. The material sequenced was PBMCs. These receptors originate from a man aged 35-49 years in good health and CMV-seronegative.

V and J are TRBV6-1 and TRBJ1-5, with TRBD1 matching over 9 bases. This CDR3 spans 15 amino acids. Germline lookup yields CDR1 MNHNS and CDR2 SASEGT. J gave up 6 bases and V 8 bases, and 11 bases lay outside the gene matches. CDR3 in amino acids: CASHPDRGAGQPQHF. CDR3 bases: TGTGCCAGCCACCCGGACAGGGGCGCGGGTCAGCCCCAGCATTTT.

J is TRBJ2-5 and V is TRBV30; D is undetermined. This CDR3 region has 15 residues. V was cut by 2 bases and J by 1 base, with 14 bases left in between. From germline, CDR1 is GTSNPN and CDR2 SVGIG (reference sequence). The CDR3 coding sequence is TGTGCCTGGAGTCCCCTCCGGTCCTCCCAAGAGACCCAGTACTTC. Translating gives CAWSPLRSSQETQYF.